Below, 14 T cell receptor beta chains from the same sample are listed, as sequenced in a study of T cells in tuberculosis. The protocol was immunoSEQ multiplex PCR, while the TCRdb copy is restricted to in-frame clones and leaves out a portion. Of 20,000 to 25,000 clones listed, around 97% are singletons. Sample: PBMCs. Source of these receptors: a donor aged 10-30 years with latent tuberculosis or without tuberculosis infection.

This clone occurred once. This CDR3 is CASSGGSSYEQYF. CDR3 bases: TGCGCCAGCAGTGGAGGCAGCTCCTACGAGCAGTACTTC. This chain connects TRBV10-1 to TRBJ2-7; D uncertain. The CDR3 has 13 residues. Trimming took 4 bases from V and 0 from J, leaving 7 bases between them. Germline V gene sequence: CDR1 WNHNN, CDR2 SYGVQD (reference sequence).

The chain employs TRBV4-1 and TRBJ1-1, with D perhaps matching TRBD1 (5 bases). Germline assignment: CDR1 MGHRA and CDR2 YSYEKL. The CDR3 runs 16 residues. Trimming took 3 bases from V and 0 from J, leaving 14 bases between them. CDR3 loop: CASSHPQGEMNTEAFF. CDR3 bases: TGCGCCAGCAGCCACCCGCAAGGGGAAATGAACACTGAAGCTTTCTTT.

The V call is TRBV11-3, the J call TRBJ2-7, with D unclear. Trimming left V 0 bases short and J 3 bases short, with 3 bases between. The CDR3 runs to 12 residues. CDR1 is SGHNT, CDR2 YENEEA, per germline. CDR3 in amino acids: CASSLDNYEQYF. The CDR3 DNA follows: TGTGCCAGCAGCTTAGATAACTACGAGCAGTACTTC.

This clone was counted a single time. The chain has TRBV7-8 and TRBJ2-1, with 8 bases aligning to TRBD1. The germline CDR1 and CDR2 sequences are SGHVS and FQNEAQ. The CDR3 spans 15 residues. With 1 base clipped from V and 7 bases from J, the junction kept 6 bases outside the gene matches. CDR3 DNA sequence: TGTGCCAGCAGCTTAGGCAGGGGGCGCGGAAATGAGCAGTTCTTC. It specifies CASSLGRGRGNEQFF. Based on the CDR3 plus reference TRBV7-8 and TRBJ2-1, the full variable domain is GAGVSQSPRYKVAKRGQDVALRCDPISGHVSLFWYQQALGQGPEFLTYFQNEAQLDKSGLPSDRFFAERPEGSVSTLKIQRTQQEDSAVYLCASSLGRGRGNEQFFGPGTRLTVL.

The chain carries TRBV29-1 and TRBJ1-1; D call uncertain. Looked up from germline, CDR1 is SQVTM and CDR2 is ANQGSEA. The CDR3 has 13 residues. The V end lost 3 bases, the J end lost 1 base, and 9 bases lay between the germline ends. CDR3: CSVEEKGNTEAFF. The CDR3 DNA reads TGCAGCGTTGAGGAGAAAGGGAACACTGAAGCTTTCTTT. Using reference TRBV29-1 and TRBJ1-1 for the parts outside the CDR3, the full variable domain is SAVISQKPSRDICQRGTSLTIQCQVDSQVTMMFWYRQQPGQSLTLIATANQGSEATYESGFVIDKFPISRPNLTFSTLTVSNMSPEDSSIYLCSVEEKGNTEAFFGQGTRLTVV.

V gene TRBV11-2 combines with J gene TRBJ2-1, with D uncertain. V dropped 0 bases and J dropped 6 bases, with 3 bases sitting between them. The V gene's germline CDR1 is SGHAT and CDR2 FQNNGV. The CDR3 loop spans 12 amino acids. The CDR3 DNA sequence: TGTGCCAGCAGCTTAGATAGCAATGAGCAGTTCTTC. Its translation is CASSLDSNEQFF.

The chain links TRBV10-3 to TRBJ1-4, with D possibly being TRBD1 (6 bases). This CDR3 has 15 residues. Germline V lookup: CDR1 ENHRY, CDR2 SYGVKD. V lost 1 base and J 4 bases, leaving 10 bases between the germline ends. The CDR3 here is CAISEFGQINEKLFF. The CDR3, as DNA: TGTGCCATCAGTGAGTTCGGACAGATTAATGAAAAACTGTTTTTT.

This chain links TRBV14 with TRBJ2-7; 8 nucleotides agree with TRBD1. The V gene end was trimmed by 2 bases and the J gene end by 3 bases; junction bases not matched to a gene: 6. Germline V lookup: CDR1 SGHDN, CDR2 FVKESK. The CDR3 extends over 15 amino acids. The CDR3 region has the DNA TGTGCCAGCAGCCAAAGGACAGGGAACTACTACGAGCAGTACTTC. Translating it yields CASSQRTGNYYEQYF. Full variable domain (missing parts from reference TRBV14 and TRBJ2-7): EAGVTQFPSHSVIEKGQTVTLRCDPISGHDNLYWYRRVMGKEIKFLLHFVKESKQDESGMPNNRFLAERTGGTYSTLKVQPAELEDSGVYFCASSQRTGNYYEQYFGPGTRLTVT.

V and J are TRBV11-3 and TRBJ2-7; 7 nucleotides agree with TRBD2. This CDR3 is 15 amino acids long. J was trimmed by 6 bases and V by 3 bases; bases with no gene match: 11. Germline-derived CDR1 and CDR2 are SGHNT and YENEEA. The CDR3 nucleotides are TGTGCCAGCAGCTTGGGTGCAGCGGGATTCAGCGAGCAGTACTTC. Residues: CASSLGAAGFSEQYF.

CDR3 nucleotide sequence: TGCGCCAGCAGCCCTGTCCCGTTTGGTCAGACTTATGGCTACACCTTC. Its protein product is CASSPVPFGQTYGYTF. The rearrangement joins TRBV4-1 to TRBJ1-2; D call uncertain. The CDR3 spans 16 residues. Trimming cost V 4 bases and J 5 bases, with 20 bases left between them. The germline CDR1 and CDR2 sequences are MGHRA and YSYEKL.

This rearrangement joins TRBV5-8 to TRBJ2-5, with 8 positions matching TRBD1. Trimming cost V 4 bases and J 5 bases; bases outside gene matches: 7. The CDR3 covers 14 residues. The germline V gene encodes CDR1 SGHTS and CDR2 YDEGEE. The CDR3 DNA is TGTGCCAGCAGCCACGGACAGGGCTGGGAGACCCAGTACTTC. The encoded protein is CASSHGQGWETQYF.

J is TRBJ2-1 and V is TRBV7-7, with 8 positions matching TRBD2. The CDR3 covers 16 residues. With 5 bases clipped from V and 7 bases from J, the junction kept 13 bases outside the gene matches. Germline CDR1 reads SSHAT; CDR2 reads FNYEAQ (reference sequence). The CDR3 sequence: CASSLPVERERNEQFF. The CDR3 coding sequence is TGTGCCAGCAGCCTACCGGTCGAGCGGGAGAGAAATGAGCAGTTCTTC. Filled out from reference TRBV7-7 and TRBJ2-1, the complete variable domain reads GAGVSQSPRYKVTKRGQDVTLRCDPISSHATLYWYQQALGQGPEFLTYFNYEAQPDKSGLPSDRFSAERPEGSISTLTIQRTEQRDSAMYRCASSLPVERERNEQFFGPGTRLTVL.

The gene calls are TRBV13 and TRBJ2-7; 7 bases line up with TRBD2. After removal of 3 bases from V and 4 bases from J, the junction contained 3 bases not matched to a gene. CDR1 and CDR2 from the germline V gene are PRHDT and FYEKMQ (reference sequence). The CDR3 extends over 13 amino acids. CDR3: CASSFTSEYEQYF. DNA for the CDR3: TGTGCCAGCAGCTTCACTAGCGAGTACGAGCAGTACTTC.

The chain recombines TRBV5-1 with TRBJ2-7; 11 positions agree with TRBD2. Germline V gene sequence: CDR1 SGHRS, CDR2 YFSETQ. V was pared by 4 bases and J by 3 bases, with 12 bases of the junction left unmatched. The CDR3 spans 17 residues. The CDR3 coding sequence is TGCGCCAGCAGCGCAACCCTACTAGCGGGGGCCTACTACGAGCAGTACTTC. Translation gives CASSATLLAGAYYEQYF.